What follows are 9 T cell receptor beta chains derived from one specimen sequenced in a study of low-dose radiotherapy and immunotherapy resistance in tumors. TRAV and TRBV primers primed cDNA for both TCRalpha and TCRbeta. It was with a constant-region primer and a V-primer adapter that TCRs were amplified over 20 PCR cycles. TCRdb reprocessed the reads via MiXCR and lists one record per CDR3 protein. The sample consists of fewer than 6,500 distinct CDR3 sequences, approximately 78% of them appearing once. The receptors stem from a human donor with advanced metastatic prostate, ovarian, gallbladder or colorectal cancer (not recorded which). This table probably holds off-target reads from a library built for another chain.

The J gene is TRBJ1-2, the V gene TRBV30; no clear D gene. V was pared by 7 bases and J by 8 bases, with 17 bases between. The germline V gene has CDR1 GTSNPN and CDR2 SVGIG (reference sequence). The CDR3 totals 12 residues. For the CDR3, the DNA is TGTGCCTTTGCGACGGAGTTCGGCGGCTACACCTTC. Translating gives CAFATEFGGYTF. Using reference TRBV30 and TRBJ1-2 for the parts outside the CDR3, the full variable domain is SQTIHQWPATLVQPVGSPLSLECTVEGTSNPNLYWYRQAAGRGLQLLFYSVGIGQISSEVPQNLSASRPQDRQFILSSKKLLLSDSGFYLCAFATEFGGYTFGSGTRLTVV.

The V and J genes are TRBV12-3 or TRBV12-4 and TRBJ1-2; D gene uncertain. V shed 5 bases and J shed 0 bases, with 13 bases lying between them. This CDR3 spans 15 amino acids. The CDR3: CASSPRTFPNYGYTF. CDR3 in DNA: TGTGCCAGCAGTCCCCGGACCTTCCCTAACTATGGCTACACCTTC.

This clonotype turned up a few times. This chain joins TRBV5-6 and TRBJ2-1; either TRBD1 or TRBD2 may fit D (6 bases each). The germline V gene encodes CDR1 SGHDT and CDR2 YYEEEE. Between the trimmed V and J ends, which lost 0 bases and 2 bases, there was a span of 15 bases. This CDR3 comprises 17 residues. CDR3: CASSLAGGGPPYNEQFF. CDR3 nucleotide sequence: TGTGCCAGCAGCTTGGCTGGTGGGGGGCCACCCTACAATGAGCAGTTCTTC.

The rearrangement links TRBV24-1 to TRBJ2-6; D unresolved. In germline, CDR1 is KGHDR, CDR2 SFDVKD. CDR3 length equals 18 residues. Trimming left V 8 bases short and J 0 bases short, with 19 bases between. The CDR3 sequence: CATIAVSTLGSGANVLTF. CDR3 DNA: TGTGCCACCATCGCTGTTAGTACCTTAGGCTCTGGGGCCAACGTCCTGACTTTC.

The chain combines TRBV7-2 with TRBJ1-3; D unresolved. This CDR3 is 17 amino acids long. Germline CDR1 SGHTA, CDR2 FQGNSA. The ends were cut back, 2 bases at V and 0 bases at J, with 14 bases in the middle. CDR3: CASSLYAAYGSGNTIYF. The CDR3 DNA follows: TGTGCCAGCAGCTTATATGCAGCGTATGGCTCTGGAAACACCATATATTTT.

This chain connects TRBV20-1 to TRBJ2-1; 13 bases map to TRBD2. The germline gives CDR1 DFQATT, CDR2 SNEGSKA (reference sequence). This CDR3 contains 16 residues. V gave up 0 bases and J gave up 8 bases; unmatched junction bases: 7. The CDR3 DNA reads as TGCAGTGCTAGAGACCCCAGGACTAGCGGGAGACATGAGCAGTTCTTC. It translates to CSARDPRTSGRHEQFF.

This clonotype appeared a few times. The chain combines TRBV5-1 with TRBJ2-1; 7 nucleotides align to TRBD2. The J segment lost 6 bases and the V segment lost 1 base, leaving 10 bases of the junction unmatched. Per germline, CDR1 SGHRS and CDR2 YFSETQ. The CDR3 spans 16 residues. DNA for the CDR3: TGCGCCAGCAGCTTGCAAGGGACTACCCGAGCCAATGAGCAGTTCTTC. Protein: CASSLQGTTRANEQFF.

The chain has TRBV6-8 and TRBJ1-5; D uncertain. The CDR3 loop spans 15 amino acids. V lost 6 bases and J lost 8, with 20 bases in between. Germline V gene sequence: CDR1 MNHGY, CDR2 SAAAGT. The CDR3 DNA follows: TGTGCCAGCAGGTCCCTGCGCGTTGAGATTGAGCCCCAGCATTTT. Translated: CASRSLRVEIEPQHF.

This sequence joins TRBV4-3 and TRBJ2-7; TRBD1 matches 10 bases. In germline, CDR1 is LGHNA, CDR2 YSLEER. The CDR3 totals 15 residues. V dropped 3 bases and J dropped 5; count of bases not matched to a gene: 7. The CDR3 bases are TGCGCCAGCAGCCACCCTGGACAGGGGGTCCACGAGCAGTACTTC. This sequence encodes CASSHPGQGVHEQYF.